The 15 T cell receptor beta chains in this list originate from one sample, sequenced in a study of neurological immune-mediated disorders. Time point in this sample: longitudinal time-point 2. Using its own MiXCR run on the 5' RACE reads, TCRdb lists one record per CDR3 protein. The sample contains some 87,000 distinct CDR3 sequences, more than 5% of which appear only once. Sequenced input: PBMCs. The receptors shown here come from a woman in her fifties or sixties with multiple sclerosis.

This clonotype was recorded many times. DNA of the CDR3: TGTGCCAGCAGTTTGAGGGCCGGCGAAAAACTGTTTTTT. It is translated as CASSLRAGEKLFF. This sequence joins TRBV12-3 or TRBV12-4 and TRBJ1-4, with unresolved D. Trimming cost V 3 bases and J 8 bases, with 10 bases left between them. The CDR3 is 13 amino acids.

This clonotype was counted ten times or more. V and J are TRBV24-1 and TRBJ1-3, with D hard to call. This CDR3 has 11 amino acids. The germline V and J ends were trimmed by 3 bases and 8 bases, with 4 bases remaining between them. Per the germline V gene, CDR1 is KGHDR and CDR2 is SFDVKD. CDR3 DNA: TGTGCCACCAGTGATGGGGACACCATATATTTT. Its protein product is CATSDGDTIYF.

Many counts were recorded for this clonotype. The rearrangement joins TRBV7-9 to TRBJ2-5, with D tentatively TRBD1 or TRBD2 (5 bases each). The CDR3 is made up of 15 amino acids. V dropped 2 bases and J dropped 4 bases, with 14 bases sitting between them. The germline CDR1 and CDR2 sequences are SEHNR and FQNEAQ (reference sequence). CDR3 amino acids: CASSLRGPGGETQYF. The CDR3 coding sequence is TGTGCCAGCAGCTTAAGGGGCCCTGGGGGAGAGACCCAGTACTTC.

This clonotype was detected many times. The V call is TRBV7-6, the J call TRBJ1-1; the match to TRBD1 covers 7 bases. The CDR3 is 12 residues long. The J segment lost 7 bases and the V segment lost 5 bases, leaving 4 bases of the junction unmatched. CDR1 and CDR2 from the germline V gene are SGHVS and FNYEAQ. CDR3 amino acids: CASSPTGNEAFF. In nucleotides, the CDR3 is TGTGCCAGCAGCCCGACAGGGAATGAAGCTTTCTTT.

This clonotype was found many times. The gene calls are TRBV28 and TRBJ1-3, with a tentative D call TRBD1 (5 bases). Trimming pared 3 bases from V and 0 bases from J, leaving 15 bases between. The germline V gene has CDR1 MDHEN and CDR2 SYDVKM. CDR3 size: 17 residues. The CDR3 DNA reads TGTGCCAGCAGTTTGGGGGACGGCCCTAGCTCTGGAAACACCATATATTTT. Translating it yields CASSLGDGPSSGNTIYF.

This clonotype was recorded at least ten times. This chain joins TRBV29-1 and TRBJ2-3; TRBD1 matches at 7 bases. CDR1 and CDR2 (germline): SQVTM, ANQGSEA. The CDR3 spans 12 residues. V lost 6 bases to trimming and J lost 10 bases; unmatched junction nucleotides: 10. The CDR3 protein is CSVESGQGAQYF. DNA for the CDR3: TGCAGCGTGGAATCCGGGCAGGGGGCGCAGTATTTT.

This clonotype was counted at least ten times. CDR3 sequence reads: CSARDVTSGGKNIQYF. As DNA, the CDR3 is TGCAGTGCTAGAGACGTCACTAGCGGGGGAAAAAACATTCAGTACTTC. The chain uses TRBV20-1 and TRBJ2-4; 11 positions match TRBD2. V shed 0 bases and J 4 bases; nucleotides not matched to a gene: 5. Germline loops: CDR1 DFQATT, CDR2 SNEGSKA (reference sequence). The CDR3 is 16 amino acids.

This clonotype was counted at least ten times. V and J are TRBV11-2 and TRBJ2-2; no definite D call. The CDR3 length is 16 residues. The V end lost 3 bases, the J end lost 0 bases, and 11 bases lay between the germline ends. The germline V gene encodes CDR1 SGHAT and CDR2 FQNNGV. The chain's CDR3 is CASSFRSGTNTGELFF. In nucleotides, the CDR3 is TGTGCCAGCAGCTTCCGCTCGGGCACGAACACCGGGGAGCTGTTTTTT.

This clonotype was detected many times. This rearrangement joins TRBV7-2 to TRBJ2-3; 11 nucleotides agree with TRBD2. This CDR3 has 17 amino acids. The J segment lost 3 bases and the V segment lost 2 bases, leaving 7 bases of the junction unmatched. The germline V gene encodes CDR1 SGHTA and CDR2 FQGNSA. In DNA, the CDR3 is TGTGCCAGCAGCTTATTGGGGCTAGCGGGGGGAACAGATACGCAGTATTTT. Its protein is CASSLLGLAGGTDTQYF.

This clonotype was seen ten or more times. The V call is TRBV5-1, the J call TRBJ2-1; 7 bases fit TRBD1. Per germline, CDR1 SGHRS and CDR2 YFSETQ. V lost 4 bases and J lost 5; bases outside the gene matches: 15. CDR3 length: 17 amino acids. The CDR3: CASSPRQGKGVHNEQFF. In DNA form, the CDR3 reads TGCGCCAGCAGCCCTAGACAGGGCAAGGGGGTACACAATGAGCAGTTCTTC.

The sample holds many counts of this clonotype. V and J are TRBV7-2 and TRBJ2-5; no reliable D call. The germline CDR1 and CDR2 sequences are SGHTA and FQGNSA. CDR3 size: 12 residues. The V and J ends lost 2 bases and 5 bases respectively, with 6 bases between them. The CDR3 protein is CASSLLVETQYF. CDR3 DNA: TGTGCCAGCAGCTTATTGGTTGAGACCCAGTACTTC.

This clonotype was seen ten or more times. V and J are TRBV12-3 or TRBV12-4 and TRBJ2-1; 9 bases agree with TRBD2. CDR3 length equals 15 residues. J lost 1 base, V lost 7 bases, and 5 bases had no gene match. The CDR3 loop reads CASILAGRSYNEQFF. CDR3 nucleotide sequence: TGTGCCAGCATCCTAGCGGGGCGGTCCTACAATGAGCAGTTCTTC.

V gene TRBV6-2 or TRBV6-3 combines with J gene TRBJ2-7, with D unresolved. Trimming left V 7 bases short and J 5 bases short, with 21 bases between. This CDR3 is built from 15 residues. Germline V gene data show CDR1 as MNHEY and CDR2 as SVGEGT. In DNA form, the CDR3 reads TGTGCCAGCACCTTGCATAAAGGTTTGTTCGACGAGCAGTACTTC. It yields the protein CASTLHKGLFDEQYF.

The V gene is TRBV2, the J gene TRBJ2-3, with unresolved D. Germline CDR1 reads SNHLY; CDR2 reads FYNNEI. The V gene lost 7 bases and the J gene lost 3 bases, with 14 bases spanning the gap. The CDR3 contains 14 residues. CDR3 amino acids: CASTLRWDTDTQYF. The CDR3 DNA reads TGTGCCAGCACTTTGCGGTGGGATACAGATACGCAGTATTTT.

This clonotype was seen at least ten times. The J gene is TRBJ2-7, the V gene TRBV7-9; 9 bases line up with TRBD1. CDR3 size: 14 residues. Germline V gene lookup returns CDR1 SEHNR and CDR2 FQNEAQ (reference sequence). The V segment lost 1 base and the J segment 5 bases; nucleotides outside the gene matches: 3. The CDR3 loop reads CASSLGQGDHEQYF. CDR3 nucleotides: TGTGCCAGCAGCTTAGGACAGGGGGACCACGAGCAGTACTTC.